The 12 T cell receptor beta chains below were found in one sample sequenced in a study of blood T cell repertoires in COVID-19. The data were produced by immunoSEQ multiplex PCR, yet TCRdb's version contains in-frame clones alone and is incomplete. The table includes some 190,000 clones, roughly 88% detected once. Sequenced: peripheral blood. Every receptor here comes from a woman aged 40 to 50 who had recovered from COVID-19.

CDR3 coding DNA: TGTGCCAGCAGCGGGGGTGGGGCGGGCACAGATACGCAGTATTTT. It specifies CASSGGGAGTDTQYF. J is TRBJ2-3 and V is TRBV9, with a possible D match to TRBD1 (5 bases). The CDR3 contains 15 residues. CDR1 SGDLS and CDR2 YYNGEE come from the germline V gene. Trimming removed 3 bases from V and 1 base from J, with 12 bases in between. Together with reference TRBV9 and TRBJ2-3, the CDR3 gives the full variable domain: DSGVTQTPKHLITATGQRVTLRCSPRSGDLSVYWYQQSLDQGLQFLIQYYNGEERAKGNILERFSAQQFPDLHSELNLSSLELGDSALYFCASSGGGAGTDTQYFGPGTRLTVL.

This clone is a singleton in its sample. The chain is built from TRBV6-6 and TRBJ1-1, with 7 bases lining up with TRBD1. V trimming: 6 bases; J trimming: 4 bases; junction bases outside the gene matches: 8. Per germline, CDR1 MNHNY and CDR2 SVGAGI (reference sequence). This CDR3 is 14 amino acids long. The CDR3 spells CASSLGTVATEAFF. CDR3 nucleotides: TGTGCCAGCAGCTTAGGGACAGTCGCCACTGAAGCTTTCTTT.

This chain joins TRBV6-5 and TRBJ1-2; a weak D match, TRBD1 (6 bases). The CDR3 is 13 amino acids. Germline V gene sequence: CDR1 MNHEY, CDR2 SVGAGI. V was pared by 2 bases and J by 8 bases, with 12 bases between. The CDR3 DNA sequence: TGTGCCAGCAGTTACGCCAGGGGAATAGGCTACACCTTC. Its translation: CASSYARGIGYTF.

The chain is built from TRBV7-9 and TRBJ1-2; a possible D gene is TRBD1 (5 bases). V dropped 7 bases and J dropped 1 base, with 13 bases sitting between them. Germline loops: CDR1 SEHNR, CDR2 FQNEAQ (reference sequence). The CDR3 extends over 14 amino acids. Here the CDR3 DNA reads TGTGCCAGCACCCTTCTCAGGGATAACTATGGCTACACCTTC. Its translation is CASTLLRDNYGYTF.

The rearrangement links TRBV6-2 or TRBV6-3 to TRBJ2-3, with 10 bases lining up with TRBD2. The V segment lost 5 bases and the J segment 6 bases; nucleotides outside the gene matches: 14. The CDR3 length is 17 residues. Germline values: CDR1 MNHEY, CDR2 SVGEGT. The CDR3 coding sequence is TGTGCCAGCAGTCAAGACACTAGCGGGATTAAGAGGGATACGCAGTATTTT. The encoded protein is CASSQDTSGIKRDTQYF.

V and J are TRBV2 and TRBJ2-7; D is perhaps TRBD2 (5 bases). The length of the CDR3 is 14 residues. Between the trimmed V and J ends, which lost 7 bases and 4 bases, there was a span of 17 bases. CDR1 is SNHLY, CDR2 FYNNEI, per germline. CDR3 coding DNA: TGTGCCAGCAACGTCCGGGGTTCCGAGTACGAGCAGTACTTC. This gives the protein CASNVRGSEYEQYF.

This chain joins TRBV7-9 and TRBJ1-6; 11 bases align to TRBD1. The V and J ends lost 5 bases and 13 bases, in that order; junction bases with no gene match: 7. The germline V gene has CDR1 SEHNR and CDR2 FQNEAQ (reference sequence). The CDR3 spans 14 residues. The CDR3 protein is CASSTGTGGFPLHF. The CDR3 bases are TGTGCCAGCAGCACCGGGACAGGGGGTTTTCCCCTCCACTTT.

The chain carries TRBV2 and TRBJ1-3; the D is unclear. V dropped 6 bases and J dropped 0 bases, with 12 bases sitting between them. The V gene's germline CDR1 is SNHLY and CDR2 FYNNEI. CDR3 size: 15 residues. The CDR3 region is CASSAQTHSGNTIYF. Here the CDR3 DNA reads TGTGCCAGCAGCGCACAAACCCACTCTGGAAACACCATATATTTT.

This chain links TRBV5-1 with TRBJ1-2; D is perhaps TRBD1 (6 bases). The CDR3 runs to 14 residues. V gave up 4 bases and J gave up 8 bases, with 18 bases separating them. The germline CDR1 and CDR2 sequences are SGHRS and YFSETQ. CDR3 DNA sequence: TGCGCCAGCAGCACCGAGACAGGAGCGGGAGGCTACACCTTC. This gives the protein CASSTETGAGGYTF.

Concerning this clone: The same CDR3 arises from other DNA sequences in this sample as well. The V gene is TRBV28, the J gene TRBJ2-7; a possible D gene is TRBD1 (6 bases). Germline values: CDR1 MDHEN, CDR2 SYDVKM. Trimming took off 5 bases at V and 3 bases at J, with 14 bases between the two ends. CDR3 length: 14 amino acids. The CDR3 spells CASSPGTGRYEQYF. DNA of the CDR3: TGTGCCAGCAGTCCTGGAACAGGGCGCTACGAGCAGTACTTC.

This clone has a single count. The chain uses TRBV29-1 and TRBJ2-1; D is ambiguous. This CDR3 has 14 residues. V was clipped by 1 base and J by 7 bases, with 14 bases between them. The germline CDR1 and CDR2 sequences are SQVTM and ANQGSEA. CDR3 DNA sequence: TGCAGCGTTGAAGGATTAGCTTTATCAAATGAGCAGTTCTTC. Translating gives CSVEGLALSNEQFF.

The chain employs TRBV9 and TRBJ1-2; D remains ambiguous. The CDR3 totals 13 residues. V gave up 0 bases and J gave up 7 bases, with 10 bases separating them. CDR1 and CDR2 (germline): SGDLS, YYNGEE. The CDR3 sequence is CASSVGPRGGYTF. CDR3 nucleotides: TGTGCCAGCAGCGTAGGCCCACGGGGTGGCTACACCTTC.